The sequence of this TCR beta chain was determined in a study of blood T cell repertoires in COVID-19. This clone has a single count. This CDR3 is 15 amino acids long. Germline values: CDR1 SGHVS, CDR2 FQNEAQ. Trimming pared 5 bases from V and 2 bases from J, leaving 16 bases between. Clones were sequenced by immunoSEQ multiplex PCR, and TCRdb holds only the in-frame ones, with some missing. The data show 220,000 or so clones, 65% to 85% seen once. The sequenced sample consisted of peripheral blood. The chain has TRBV7-8 and TRBJ2-7; maybe TRBD1 (5 bases). This receptor was identified in a woman aged 60-70 years with acute or convalescent COVID-19. CDR3 sequence: CASSPRSGIAYEQYF. The CDR3 DNA follows: TGTGCCAGCAGCCCCCGATCAGGGATCGCCTACGAGCAGTACTTC.